Below, one TCR beta chain is given with its context. The record originates from a study of blood T cell repertoires in COVID-19. Enrolment of Seattle patients took place during active infection, and they were followed longitudinally. The germline V gene encodes CDR1 SEHNR and CDR2 FQNEAQ (reference sequence). Between the trimmed V and J ends, which lost 4 bases and 0 bases, there was a span of 9 bases. The CDR3 is 14 amino acids. The assay was immunoSEQ multiplex PCR, and TCRdb's table has in-frame clones only and misses some. The sample has about 250,000 clones; more than 75% are singletons. Sequencing was carried out using peripheral blood. This TCR was sampled from a woman of 80 years or more with COVID-19, enrolled during active disease. The chain is built from TRBV7-9 and TRBJ1-1; tentatively, D is TRBD1 (5 bases). The CDR3 protein is CASSSGLVNTEAFF. DNA of the CDR3: TGTGCCAGCAGCTCAGGGTTGGTGAACACTGAAGCTTTCTTT.